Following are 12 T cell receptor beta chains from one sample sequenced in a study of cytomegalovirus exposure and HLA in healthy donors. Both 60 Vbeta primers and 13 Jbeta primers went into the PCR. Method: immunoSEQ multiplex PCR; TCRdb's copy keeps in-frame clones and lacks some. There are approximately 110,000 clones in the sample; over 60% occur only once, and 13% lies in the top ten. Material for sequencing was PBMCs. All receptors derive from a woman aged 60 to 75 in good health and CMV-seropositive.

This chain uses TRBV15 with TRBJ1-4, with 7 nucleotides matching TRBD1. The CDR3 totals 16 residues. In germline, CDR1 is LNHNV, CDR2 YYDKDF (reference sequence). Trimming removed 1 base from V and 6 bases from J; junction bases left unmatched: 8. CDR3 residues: CATSRGTGLGDEKLFF. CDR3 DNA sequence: TGTGCCACCAGCAGAGGGACAGGCTTGGGAGATGAAAAACTGTTTTTT.

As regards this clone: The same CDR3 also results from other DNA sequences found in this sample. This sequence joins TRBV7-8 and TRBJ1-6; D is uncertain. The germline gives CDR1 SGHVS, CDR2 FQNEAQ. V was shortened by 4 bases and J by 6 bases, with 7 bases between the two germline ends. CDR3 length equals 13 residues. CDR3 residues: CASSYTRNSPLHF. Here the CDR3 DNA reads TGTGCCAGCAGCTATACGCGTAATTCACCCCTCCACTTT.

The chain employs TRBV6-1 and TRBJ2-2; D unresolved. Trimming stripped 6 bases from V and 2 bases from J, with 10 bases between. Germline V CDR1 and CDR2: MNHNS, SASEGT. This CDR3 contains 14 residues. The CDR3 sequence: CASRTTPNTGELFF. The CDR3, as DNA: TGTGCCAGCAGGACAACACCTAACACCGGGGAGCTGTTTTTT.

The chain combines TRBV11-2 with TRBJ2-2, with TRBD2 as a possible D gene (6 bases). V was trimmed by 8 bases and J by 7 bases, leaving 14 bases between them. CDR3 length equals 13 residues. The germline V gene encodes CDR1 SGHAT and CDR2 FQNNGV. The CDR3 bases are TGTGCCAGCGAATCTTGGGGGGTCGGGGAGCTGTTTTTT. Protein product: CASESWGVGELFF.

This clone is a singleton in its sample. CDR3 DNA sequence: TGTGCCAGCTTGGTGCGGCCGCAAGAGACCCAGTACTTC. Its protein is CASLVRPQETQYF. The chain couples TRBV2 to TRBJ2-5; no definite D call. V lost 8 bases to trimming and J lost 2 bases, with 12 bases between them. The CDR3 extends over 13 amino acids. In germline, CDR1 is SNHLY, CDR2 FYNNEI.

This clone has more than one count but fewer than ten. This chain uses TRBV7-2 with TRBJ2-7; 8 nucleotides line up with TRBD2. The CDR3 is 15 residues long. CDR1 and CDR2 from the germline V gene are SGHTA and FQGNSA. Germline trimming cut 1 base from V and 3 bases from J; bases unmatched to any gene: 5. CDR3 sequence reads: CASSLGGTRGYEQYF. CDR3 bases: TGTGCCAGCAGCTTAGGTGGGACTAGGGGCTACGAGCAGTACTTC.

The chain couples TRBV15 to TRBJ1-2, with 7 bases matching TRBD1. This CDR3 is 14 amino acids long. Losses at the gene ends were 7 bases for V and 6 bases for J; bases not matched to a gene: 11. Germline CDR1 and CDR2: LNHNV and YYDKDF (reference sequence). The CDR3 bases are TGTGCCACCAACAGCGGCCGGACAGGAGATGGCTACACCTTC. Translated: CATNSGRTGDGYTF.

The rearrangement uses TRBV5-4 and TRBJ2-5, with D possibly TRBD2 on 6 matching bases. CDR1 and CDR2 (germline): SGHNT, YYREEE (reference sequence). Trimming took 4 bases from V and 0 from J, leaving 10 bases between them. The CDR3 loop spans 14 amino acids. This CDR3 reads CASSPGLYQETQYF. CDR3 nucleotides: TGTGCCAGCAGCCCGGGACTTTACCAAGAGACCCAGTACTTC. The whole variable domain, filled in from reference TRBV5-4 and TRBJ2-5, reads ETGVTQSPTHLIKTRGQQVTLRCSSQSGHNTVSWYQQALGQGPQFIFQYYREEENGRGNFPPRFSGLQFPNYSSELNVNALELDDSALYLCASSPGLYQETQYFGPGTRLLVL.

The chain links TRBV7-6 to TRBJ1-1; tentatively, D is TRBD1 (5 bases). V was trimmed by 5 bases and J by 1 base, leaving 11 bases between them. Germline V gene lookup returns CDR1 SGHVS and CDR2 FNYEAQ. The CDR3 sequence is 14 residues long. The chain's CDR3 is CASSLRDGNTEAFF. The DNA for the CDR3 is TGTGCCAGCAGCCTCAGGGATGGGAACACTGAAGCTTTCTTT.

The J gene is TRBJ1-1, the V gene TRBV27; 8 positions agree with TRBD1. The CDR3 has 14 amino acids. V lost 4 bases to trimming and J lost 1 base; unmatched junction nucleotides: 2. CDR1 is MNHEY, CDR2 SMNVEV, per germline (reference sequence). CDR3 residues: CASSSGGGNTEAFF. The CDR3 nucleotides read TGTGCCAGCAGTTCAGGGGGCGGGAACACTGAAGCTTTCTTT.

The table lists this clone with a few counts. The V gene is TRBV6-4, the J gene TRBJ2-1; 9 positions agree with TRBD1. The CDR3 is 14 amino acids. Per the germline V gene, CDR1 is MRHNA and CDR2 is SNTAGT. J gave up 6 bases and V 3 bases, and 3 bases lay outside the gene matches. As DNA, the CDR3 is TGTGCCAGCAGTGAGGGACAGGGTAGCAATGAGCAGTTCTTC. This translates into CASSEGQGSNEQFF.

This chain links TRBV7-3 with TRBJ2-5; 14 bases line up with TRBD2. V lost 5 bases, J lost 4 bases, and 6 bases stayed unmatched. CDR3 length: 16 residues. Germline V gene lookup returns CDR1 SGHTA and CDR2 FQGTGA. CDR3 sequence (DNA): TGTGCCAGCAGCAATGGGGGACTAGCGGGAGTAGAGACCCAGTACTTC. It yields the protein CASSNGGLAGVETQYF.